The entry below gives a single T cell receptor (beta chain) sequence along with its context. Its antigen is not identified. Germline V lookup: CDR1 MNHEY, CDR2 SVGAGI. The CDR3 runs to 11 residues. Trimming left V 2 bases short and J 7 bases short, with 6 bases between. This specimen belongs to a study of OX40 agonist ivuxolimab in advanced cancers. Study as a whole: Patients were 82.7% male with ages roughly 20 to 85, mean approximately 62.

Profiled with immunoSEQ multiplex PCR; TCRdb holds only in-frame clones, not every one. The data show about 30,000 clones, roughly 79% seen once. Study-wide findings and caveats: Those patients achieving a partial response at 0.1-3.0 mg/kg showed among the lowest clonal expansion. The specificity for antigen of the expanded peripheral T cells was not determined.

The TCR was taken from an adult with an advanced solid tumor such as melanoma, head and neck, liver or kidney cancer. The sample consisted of CD4+ or CD8+ T cells sorted from blood, taken in a trial of the OX40 agonist ivuxolimab. V and J are TRBV6-5 and TRBJ2-7, with D possibly being TRBD1 or TRBD2 (5 bases each). CDR3 in amino acids: CASSYGGEQYF. The CDR3 DNA follows: TGTGCCAGCAGTTACGGGGGAGAGCAGTACTTC.